The 10 T cell receptor beta chains in this list originate from one sample, sequenced in a study. From the RT-PCR reads, TCRdb called clonotypes with MiXCR, one entry per CDR3 protein. The sample yields about 700,000 distinct CDR3 sequences, 12% to 15% seen once. The sequenced material came from memory CD4+ T cells from blood. The receptors originated from a female donor in good health, serving as a healthy control.

The CDR3 loop reads CSAKPGLSNTGELFF. The CDR3 region has the DNA TGCAGCGCAAAGCCGGGACTATCGAACACCGGGGAGCTGTTTTTT. The V gene is TRBV29-1, the J gene TRBJ2-2; 7 bases align to TRBD2. With 7 bases clipped from V and 0 bases from J, the junction kept 8 bases outside the gene matches. CDR1 is SQVTM, CDR2 ANQGSEA, per germline. The CDR3 extends over 15 amino acids.

The V gene is TRBV18, the J gene TRBJ1-5; unclear D gene. Germline V lookup: CDR1 KGHSH, CDR2 LQKENI. The CDR3 sequence is 13 residues long. V was cut by 2 bases and J by 4 bases, with 6 bases left in between. The CDR3 bases are TGTGCCAGCTCACCAGCGCTAAATCAGCCCCAGCATTTT. It translates to CASSPALNQPQHF.

This clonotype showed up just a few times. The genes are TRBV7-2 and TRBJ1-2, with TRBD1 identical over 8 bases. Per germline, CDR1 SGHTA and CDR2 FQGNSA. V was pared by 4 bases and J by 7 bases, with 5 bases of the junction left unmatched. This CDR3 spans 13 amino acids. The CDR3 protein is CASSSDRAAGYTF. The CDR3 nucleotides are TGTGCCAGCAGCTCGGACAGGGCCGCTGGCTACACCTTC.

This clonotype appeared many times. The gene calls are TRBV7-9 and TRBJ1-5; 9 bases are shared with TRBD1. CDR1 and CDR2 (germline): SEHNR, FQNEAQ (reference sequence). The CDR3 contains 14 residues. V lost 5 bases, J lost 7 bases, and 6 bases stayed unmatched. In DNA, the CDR3 is TGTGCCAGCAGCACACAGGGGGCACGGCAGCCCCAGCATTTT. Amino acid sequence: CASSTQGARQPQHF.

The gene calls are TRBV20-1 and TRBJ1-2; TRBD1 might be the D (5 bases). This CDR3 has 13 amino acids. With 0 bases removed from V and 7 bases from J, the gap between germline ends came to 12 bases. Germline-derived CDR1 and CDR2 are DFQATT and SNEGSKA (reference sequence). The CDR3 sequence is CSAREGGDPGYTF. CDR3 nucleotides: TGCAGTGCTAGAGAGGGGGGGGATCCTGGCTACACCTTC.

The chain has TRBV18 and TRBJ2-1; D is possibly TRBD1 (6 bases). Trimming left V 1 base short and J 7 bases short, with 8 bases between. Germline values: CDR1 KGHSH, CDR2 LQKENI. This CDR3 region has 13 residues. The CDR3 reads CASSPRQGNEQFF. The DNA of the CDR3 is TGTGCCAGCTCACCACGTCAGGGGAATGAGCAGTTCTTC.

This clonotype came up a few times. This CDR3 reads CASIPEGGGLGLGNEQFF. CDR3 nucleotide sequence: TGTGCCAGCATACCCGAGGGGGGCGGCCTAGGCCTAGGGAATGAGCAGTTCTTC. J is TRBJ2-1 and V is TRBV6-6; D is perhaps TRBD1 or TRBD2 (6 bases each). Germline V gene sequence: CDR1 MNHNY, CDR2 SVGAGI (reference sequence). This CDR3 has 18 residues. V was cut by 7 bases and J by 7 bases, with 29 bases left in between.

This chain connects TRBV5-1 to TRBJ2-7, with TRBD1 identical over 8 bases. Germline V gene sequence: CDR1 SGHRS, CDR2 YFSETQ. V lost 1 base, J lost 0 bases, and 6 bases stayed unmatched. The CDR3 covers 16 residues. CDR3 in amino acids: CASSLNGQGSSYEQYF. DNA of the CDR3: TGCGCCAGCAGCTTGAACGGACAGGGATCCTCCTACGAGCAGTACTTC.

This CDR3 is CASSLTRDDEQFF. DNA of the CDR3: TGTGCCAGCAGCCTTACTAGAGACGATGAGCAGTTCTTC. The chain employs TRBV2 and TRBJ2-1; D is perhaps TRBD2 (5 bases). The CDR3 is made up of 13 amino acids. Trimming shortened V by 6 bases and J by 8 bases, and 14 bases separated the two germline ends. Germline loops: CDR1 SNHLY, CDR2 FYNNEI. The full variable domain, completed using reference TRBV2 and TRBJ2-1, is EPEVTQTPSHQVTQMGQEVILRCVPISNHLYFYWYRQILGQKVEFLVSFYNNEISEKSEIFDDQFSVERPDGSNFTLKIRSTKLEDSAMYFCASSLTRDDEQFFGPGTRLTVL.

This clonotype has more than one count but fewer than ten. The genes are TRBV4-2 and TRBJ2-1; 8 bases are shared with TRBD1. CDR3 size: 19 residues. CDR1 LGHNA and CDR2 YNFKEQ come from the germline V gene. J was trimmed by 5 bases and V by 0 bases; bases with no gene match: 15. CDR3 sequence: CASSQDGGWRTGSHNEQFF. The CDR3, as DNA: TGTGCCAGCAGCCAAGATGGGGGATGGAGGACAGGGAGCCACAATGAGCAGTTCTTC.